This T cell receptor (beta chain) was recorded in a study of cytomegalovirus exposure and HLA in healthy donors. The PCR made use of 60 Vbeta and 13 Jbeta primers. Clones were read by immunoSEQ multiplex PCR, and TCRdb kept only the in-frame ones, dropping some. The sample records 150,000 to 200,000 clones, about 80% being singletons. Looked up from germline, CDR1 is LGHNA and CDR2 is YNFKEQ. Trimming stripped 0 bases from V and 0 bases from J, with 15 bases between. CDR3 length equals 17 residues. This TCR came from a man aged 25-45 years in good health and CMV-seropositive. The sample consisted of PBMCs. The chain couples TRBV4-2 to TRBJ2-7, with D maybe TRBD1 (6 bases). CDR3 coding DNA: TGTGCCAGCAGCCAAGATAGTGACAGGTTAATCTCCTACGAGCAGTACTTC. It is translated as CASSQDSDRLISYEQYF.